These 27 T cell receptor beta chains originate from one sample sequenced in a study of spatial heterogeneity in lung cancer. Regarding time point: blood at routine non-recurrence follow-up after resection. From the 5' RACE reads, TCRdb called clonotypes with MiXCR, one entry per CDR3 protein. The table has 35,000 to 45,000 distinct CDR3 sequences, roughly 20% seen once. This specimen was PBMCs, taken at follow-up. Receptors originate from a female donor with early-stage non-small cell lung cancer.

This chain uses TRBV20-1 with TRBJ2-3; 10 nucleotides line up with TRBD2. This CDR3 spans 16 amino acids. V lost 5 bases, J lost 2 bases, and 10 bases stayed unmatched. Germline V CDR1 and CDR2: DFQATT, SNEGSKA (reference sequence). CDR3 residues: CSAGLLAGLLTDTQYF. In DNA, the CDR3 is TGCAGTGCTGGGCTACTAGCGGGACTACTCACAGATACGCAGTATTTT.

This clonotype has ten or more counts. J is TRBJ2-7 and V is TRBV5-1; D not resolved. V gave up 0 bases and J gave up 3 bases, with 7 bases separating them. The CDR3 covers 13 residues. CDR1 and CDR2 (germline): SGHRS, YFSETQ. The DNA for the CDR3 is TGCGCCAGCAGCTTGGTGATCGACTACGAGCAGTACTTC. This sequence encodes CASSLVIDYEQYF. Full variable domain (remainder filled in from reference TRBV5-1 and TRBJ2-7): KAGVTQTPRYLIKTRGQQVTLSCSPISGHRSVSWYQQTPGQGLQFLFEYFSETQRNKGNFPGRFSGRQFSNSRSEMNVSTLELGDSALYLCASSLVIDYEQYFGPGTRLTVT.

This clonotype is classed as medium-sized. The rearrangement joins TRBV14 to TRBJ2-1; 8 bases align to TRBD1. Losses at the gene ends were 0 bases for V and 5 bases for J; bases not matched to a gene: 6. Germline CDR1 reads SGHDN; CDR2 reads FVKESK. CDR3 length: 16 amino acids. In DNA form, the CDR3 reads TGTGCCAGCAGCCAAGATCCAGGACAGGGTGACAATGAGCAGTTCTTC. This codes for CASSQDPGQGDNEQFF.

This clonotype was seen many times. The chain carries TRBV12-3 or TRBV12-4 and TRBJ1-2; D is possibly TRBD1 (6 bases). The CDR3 contains 16 residues. V was cut by 2 bases and J by 0 bases, with 13 bases left in between. The CDR3 spells CASSLTRQASNYGYTF. The CDR3 DNA is TGTGCCAGCAGTTTAACCCGACAGGCTTCTAACTATGGCTACACCTTC.

The chain links TRBV7-2 to TRBJ2-7; 7 bases agree with TRBD2. The CDR3 has 13 residues. In germline, CDR1 is SGHTA, CDR2 FQGNSA. J was trimmed by 6 bases and V by 2 bases; bases with no gene match: 4. This CDR3 is CASSLFPSGEQYF. The CDR3 nucleotides are TGTGCCAGCAGCTTATTCCCTAGCGGCGAGCAGTACTTC.

The rearrangement links TRBV30 to TRBJ1-2; D call uncertain. Germline V CDR1 and CDR2: GTSNPN, SVGIG (reference sequence). The germline V and J ends were trimmed by 1 base and 6 bases, with 9 bases remaining between them. The CDR3 totals 12 residues. The CDR3 protein is CAWSATTDGYTF. Written as DNA, the CDR3 is TGTGCCTGGAGTGCTACGACCGATGGCTACACCTTC.

The chain is built from TRBV4-1 and TRBJ1-5; no definite D call. Germline V gene data show CDR1 as MGHRA and CDR2 as YSYEKL. This CDR3 has 15 amino acids. V lost 2 bases and J lost 2, with 10 bases in between. CDR3 coding DNA: TGCGCCAGCAGCCAATGGCTGTCGGGCAATCAGCCCCAGCATTTT. Translation gives CASSQWLSGNQPQHF.

The table lists this clonotype with a few counts. The rearrangement links TRBV2 to TRBJ2-1, with D unresolved. The V end was cut by 7 bases, the J end by 11 bases, with 3 bases between. Germline assignment: CDR1 SNHLY and CDR2 FYNNEI. The CDR3 totals 8 residues. The CDR3 region is CASTQQFF. Here the CDR3 DNA reads TGTGCCAGCACGCAGCAGTTCTTC.

The chain couples TRBV1 to TRBJ1-5. TRBV1 is an annotated pseudogene. The CDR3 is made up of 17 amino acids. This CDR3 reads CTSSHPTGGRSNQPQHF. In DNA, the CDR3 is TGCACCAGCAGCCACCCGACCGGCGGGAGAAGCAATCAGCCCCAGCATTTT.

Turning to this clonotype: A much more abundant neighbour one base away suggests this may be a read error. The chain uses TRBV2 and TRBJ1-5; no definite D call. The CDR3 consists of 13 residues. Germline V gene data show CDR1 as SNHLY and CDR2 as FYNNEI. Trimming stripped 6 bases from V and 12 bases from J, with 18 bases between. CDR3 in amino acids: CASRTDPGGLQHF. CDR3 nucleotides: TGTGCCAGCAGGACGGACCCAGGCGGGCTCCAGCATTTT.

J is TRBJ1-4 and V is TRBV20-1; possible D gene TRBD1, 5 bases. The CDR3 contains 17 residues. Per the germline V gene, CDR1 is DFQATT and CDR2 is SNEGSKA (reference sequence). Trimming took off 1 base at V and 2 bases at J, with 17 bases between the two ends. The CDR3, as DNA: TGCAGTGCTAGAGTCTTACCGGGGCGGGCGACTAATGAAAAACTGTTTTTT. Protein: CSARVLPGRATNEKLFF.

This clonotype has a count of ten or more. This chain links TRBV12-3 or TRBV12-4 with TRBJ2-1; the match to TRBD1 covers 7 bases. V was pared by 4 bases and J by 3 bases, with 3 bases of the junction left unmatched. The CDR3 is 14 amino acids. The CDR3 here is CASSSWDSYNEQFF. CDR3 nucleotides: TGTGCCAGCAGTTCCTGGGACAGCTACAATGAGCAGTTCTTC.

In this sample, this clonotype turned up once. The rearrangement joins TRBV7-2 to TRBJ2-1, with 15 bases identical to TRBD2. The CDR3 consists of 16 residues. From germline, CDR1 is SGHTA and CDR2 FQGNSA. J was trimmed by 9 bases and V by 4 bases; bases with no gene match: 7. This chain's CDR3 is CASSSRTSGGAGEQFF. In DNA, the CDR3 is TGTGCCAGCAGCTCCCGGACTAGCGGGGGGGCCGGTGAGCAGTTCTTC.

The genes are TRBV5-5 and TRBJ1-4; no reliable D call. This CDR3 spans 14 amino acids. Germline loops: CDR1 SGHKS, CDR2 YYEKEE (reference sequence). V lost 4 bases and J 0 bases, leaving 7 bases between the germline ends. DNA of the CDR3: TGTGCCAGCAGCCGTTATGCAACTAATGAAAAACTGTTTTTT. Translated, it gives CASSRYATNEKLFF.

Here the CDR3 DNA reads TGTGCCAGCTCCGGGAGACAGGGGGCTCGAAGCTCTGGAAACACCATATATTTT. Protein: CASSGRQGARSSGNTIYF. The chain carries TRBV18 and TRBJ1-3; 10 bases agree with TRBD1. This CDR3 comprises 18 residues. V lost 6 bases, J lost 0 bases, and 11 bases stayed unmatched. Germline CDR1 and CDR2: KGHSH and LQKENI.

This clonotype was seen a handful of times. The J gene is TRBJ2-2, the V gene TRBV9, with D perhaps matching TRBD2 (6 bases). Trimming took 0 bases from V and 1 from J, leaving 10 bases between them. The CDR3 runs 16 residues. The germline CDR1 and CDR2 sequences are SGDLS and YYNGEE. Here the CDR3 reads CASSVVAGLNTGELFF. CDR3 coding DNA: TGTGCCAGCAGCGTAGTGGCGGGACTGAACACCGGGGAGCTGTTTTTT.

The chain joins TRBV7-9 to TRBJ1-5; D remains unclear. The CDR3 has 12 amino acids. Per germline, CDR1 SEHNR and CDR2 FQNEAQ (reference sequence). V lost 5 bases and J lost 4, with 6 bases in between. CDR3 residues: CASSRDNQPQHF. CDR3 nucleotide sequence: TGTGCCAGCAGCCGGGATAATCAGCCCCAGCATTTT.

Details on this clonotype: One junction end does not reproduce the germline sequence, and a read error may be involved. The chain links TRBV7-7 to TRBJ2-1; unclear D gene. The CDR3 length is 13 residues. Per the germline V gene, CDR1 is SSHAT and CDR2 is FNYEAQ (reference sequence). The CDR3 nucleotides are TGTGCTAGCAGCTTAGGTTACAGTGGTGAGCAGTTCTTC. Protein: CASSLGYSGEQFF.

The table lists this clonotype with a few counts. This chain connects TRBV20-1 to TRBJ2-7; 8 bases agree with TRBD2. Unmatched junction bases numbered 10, after V lost 8 bases and J lost 4 bases. This CDR3 is 13 amino acids long. CDR1 and CDR2 from the germline V gene are DFQATT and SNEGSKA (reference sequence). CDR3 sequence (DNA): TGCAGTACCTCCAGCGGGAGAGAATACGAGCAGTACTTC. Translation: CSTSSGREYEQYF.

This clonotype was observed a few times. This chain links TRBV5-1 with TRBJ2-5; TRBD1 aligns across 10 bases. V lost 4 bases, J lost 2 bases, and 2 bases stayed unmatched. Germline V gene data show CDR1 as SGHRS and CDR2 as YFSETQ. This CDR3 has 14 residues. CDR3 nucleotides: TGCGCCAGCAGCCGGACAGGGGGACAAGAGACCCAGTACTTC. Its translation is CASSRTGGQETQYF.

The V and J genes are TRBV5-1 and TRBJ2-3; D possibly corresponds to TRBD2 (5 bases). The CDR3 is 16 residues long. Looked up from germline, CDR1 is SGHRS and CDR2 is YFSETQ. The V gene lost 0 bases and the J gene lost 2 bases, with 13 bases spanning the gap. The CDR3 nucleotides read TGCGCCAGCAGCTTGGCCGGGCTAGCTCTCACAGATACGCAGTATTTT. It yields the protein CASSLAGLALTDTQYF.

This clonotype appeared a few times. The DNA for the CDR3 is TGCAGCGTTGCCCCCAAGCAGTTCTTC. Translating gives CSVAPKQFF. This chain connects TRBV29-1 to TRBJ2-1; D is unresolved. This CDR3 spans 9 amino acids. Germline CDR1 is SQVTM and CDR2 is ANQGSEA. Trimming removed 4 bases at V and 11 bases at J, with 6 bases between.

At least ten counts were recorded for this clonotype. The chain links TRBV7-8 to TRBJ2-7; TRBD1 aligns across 7 bases. This CDR3 is built from 14 residues. J gave up 2 bases and V 3 bases, and 4 bases lay outside the gene matches. Germline V gene lookup returns CDR1 SGHVS and CDR2 FQNEAQ. CDR3 in amino acids: CASSLRRGPYEQYV. The CDR3 DNA reads as TGTGCCAGCAGCTTGAGAAGGGGGCCCTACGAGCAGTACGTC.

The table lists this clonotype with a few counts. The J gene is TRBJ2-3, the V gene TRBV7-2, with 11 bases identical to TRBD2. CDR1 and CDR2 (germline): SGHTA, FQGNSA. The CDR3 is made up of 16 amino acids. V shed 5 bases and J 5 bases; nucleotides not matched to a gene: 9. The CDR3 DNA reads as TGTGCCAGCAGCAGCATAGCGGGGGGGCCTGGAGATACGCAGTATTTT. It yields the protein CASSSIAGGPGDTQYF.

V and J are TRBV13 and TRBJ2-1, with a possible D match to TRBD2 (7 bases). The CDR3 spans 12 residues. Germline CDR1 is PRHDT and CDR2 is FYEKMQ (reference sequence). Trimming pared 11 bases from V and 7 bases from J, leaving 15 bases between. The CDR3 reads CAVPGGQNEQFF. The CDR3 DNA follows: TGTGCCGTCCCGGGGGGCCAGAATGAGCAGTTCTTC.

This clonotype was seen more than once but under ten times. The rearrangement links TRBV6-5 to TRBJ1-1; D remains ambiguous. Germline V gene data show CDR1 as MNHEY and CDR2 as SVGAGI. The CDR3 has 13 amino acids. Trimming left V 11 bases short and J 1 base short, with 14 bases between. The CDR3 DNA follows: TGTGCCGTAGGCCCGGTGGGGAACACTGAAGCTTTCTTT. It specifies CAVGPVGNTEAFF.

This clonotype was seen ten or more times. V and J are TRBV5-1 and TRBJ2-1, with D uncertain. Between the trimmed V and J ends, which lost 2 bases and 3 bases, there was a span of 3 bases. This CDR3 comprises 12 residues. Germline V gene data show CDR1 as SGHRS and CDR2 as YFSETQ. CDR3: CASSFSYNEQFF. CDR3 in DNA: TGCGCCAGCAGCTTTAGCTACAATGAGCAGTTCTTC.